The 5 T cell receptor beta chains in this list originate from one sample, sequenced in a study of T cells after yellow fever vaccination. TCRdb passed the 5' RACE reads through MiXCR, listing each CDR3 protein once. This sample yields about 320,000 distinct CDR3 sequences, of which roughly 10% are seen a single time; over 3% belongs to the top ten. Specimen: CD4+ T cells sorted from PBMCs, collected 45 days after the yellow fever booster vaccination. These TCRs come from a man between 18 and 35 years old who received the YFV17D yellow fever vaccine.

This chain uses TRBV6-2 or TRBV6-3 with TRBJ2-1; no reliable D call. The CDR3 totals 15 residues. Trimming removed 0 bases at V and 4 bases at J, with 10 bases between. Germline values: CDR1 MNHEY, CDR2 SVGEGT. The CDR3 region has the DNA TGTGCCAGCAGTTACTCGAAGCACATTTACAATGAGCAGTTCTTC. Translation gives CASSYSKHIYNEQFF.

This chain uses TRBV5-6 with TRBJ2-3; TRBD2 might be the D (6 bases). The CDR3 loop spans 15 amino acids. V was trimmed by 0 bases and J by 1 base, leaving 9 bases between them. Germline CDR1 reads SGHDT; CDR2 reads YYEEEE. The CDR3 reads CASSLVAVRTDTQYF. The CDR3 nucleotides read TGTGCCAGCAGCTTGGTAGCGGTACGCACAGATACGCAGTATTTT.

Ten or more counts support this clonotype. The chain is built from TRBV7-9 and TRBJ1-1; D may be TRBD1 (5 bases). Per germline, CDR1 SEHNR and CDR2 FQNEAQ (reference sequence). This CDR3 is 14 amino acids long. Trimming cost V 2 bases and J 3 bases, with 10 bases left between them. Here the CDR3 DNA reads TGTGCCAGCAGCTTACAGCTGGGGGACACTGAAGCTTTCTTT. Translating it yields CASSLQLGDTEAFF.

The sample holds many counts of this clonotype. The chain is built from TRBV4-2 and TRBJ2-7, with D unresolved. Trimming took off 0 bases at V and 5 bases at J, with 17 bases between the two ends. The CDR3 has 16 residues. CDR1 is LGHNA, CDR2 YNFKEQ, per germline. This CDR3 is CASSQEFSNSLHEQYF. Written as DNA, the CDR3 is TGTGCCAGCAGCCAAGAGTTTAGCAACTCCCTCCACGAGCAGTACTTC.

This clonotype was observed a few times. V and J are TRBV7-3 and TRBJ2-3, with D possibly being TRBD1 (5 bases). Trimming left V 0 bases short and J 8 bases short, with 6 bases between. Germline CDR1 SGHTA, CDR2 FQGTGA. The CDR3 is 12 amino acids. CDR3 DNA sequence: TGTGCCAGCAGCTTAACGCAGGGTACGCAGTATTTT. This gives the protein CASSLTQGTQYF.